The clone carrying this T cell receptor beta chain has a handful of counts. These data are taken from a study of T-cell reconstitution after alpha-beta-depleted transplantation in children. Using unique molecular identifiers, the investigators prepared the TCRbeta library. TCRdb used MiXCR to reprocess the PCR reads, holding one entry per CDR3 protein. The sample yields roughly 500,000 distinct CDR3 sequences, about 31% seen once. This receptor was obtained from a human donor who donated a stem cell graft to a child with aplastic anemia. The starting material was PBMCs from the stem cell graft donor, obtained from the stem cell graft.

The CDR3 DNA reads as TGTGCCAGCAGCCTAAGGGCGGGTTCCAATGAGCAGTTCTTC. Amino acid sequence: CASSLRAGSNEQFF. The rearrangement uses TRBV6-1 and TRBJ2-1, with D maybe TRBD2 (5 bases). CDR1 and CDR2 from the germline V gene are MNHNS and SASEGT. The CDR3 has 14 amino acids. The V and J ends lost 6 bases and 6 bases respectively, with 15 bases between them.